Shown below are 8 T cell receptor beta chains from a single sample sequenced in a study of T cells in localized non-small cell lung cancer. Sequencing used immunoSEQ multiplex PCR; TCRdb keeps in-frame clones, though not all of them. The table includes about 36,000 clones, more than 90% detected once. The specimen comprised peripheral blood, sampled before any cancer treatment. The receptors derive from a female donor over 55 with stage I lung adenocarcinoma.

The chain recombines TRBV7-9 with TRBJ1-1, with D tentatively TRBD1 (6 bases). Trimming shortened V by 5 bases and J by 7 bases, and 20 bases separated the two germline ends. The CDR3 runs 15 residues. CDR1 SEHNR and CDR2 FQNEAQ come from the germline V gene (reference sequence). The CDR3 DNA follows: TGTGCCAGCAGCCCCGAATCGAAGGGGGGGGTTGAAGCTTTCTTT. This sequence encodes CASSPESKGGVEAFF.

V and J are TRBV19 and TRBJ2-1, with a tentative D call TRBD1 (5 bases). CDR1 is LNHDA and CDR2 is SQIVND in the germline V gene (reference sequence). This CDR3 comprises 14 residues. V was clipped by 3 bases and J by 0 bases, with 6 bases between them. The CDR3 DNA is TGTGCCAGTAGTATCGACAGCTCCTACAATGAGCAGTTCTTC. It specifies CASSIDSSYNEQFF.

The genes are TRBV5-4 and TRBJ2-1, with 7 bases lining up with TRBD1. This CDR3 is 15 amino acids long. V was pared by 6 bases and J by 2 bases, with 8 bases of the junction left unmatched. The V gene's germline CDR1 is SGHNT and CDR2 YYREEE (reference sequence). The CDR3 here is CASTLPGGAYNEQFF. The CDR3 coding sequence is TGTGCCAGCACCCTCCCAGGGGGAGCCTACAATGAGCAGTTCTTC.

V usage is TRBV19 and J usage is TRBJ1-2; a possible D gene is TRBD1 (5 bases). In germline, CDR1 is LNHDA, CDR2 SQIVND (reference sequence). This CDR3 contains 13 residues. V lost 7 bases and J 8 bases, leaving 17 bases between the germline ends. The CDR3 reads CASTSGPREGYTF. The CDR3 bases are TGTGCCAGTACCTCGGGGCCTCGGGAGGGCTACACCTTC.

The gene calls are TRBV18 and TRBJ1-3, with TRBD1 matching over 7 bases. This CDR3 spans 16 amino acids. Unmatched junction bases numbered 4, after V lost 2 bases and J lost 0 bases. Per germline, CDR1 KGHSH and CDR2 LQKENI. CDR3 DNA: TGTGCCAGCTCACCATCTGCAGGGGGCTCTGGAAACACCATATATTTT. Its protein is CASSPSAGGSGNTIYF.

This clone was detected only once. The DNA of the CDR3 is TGTGCCAGCAGTTTAATATGGTTTGGGGAAGGGGATACGCAGTATTTT. This gives the protein CASSLIWFGEGDTQYF. The chain carries TRBV27 and TRBJ2-3; D ambiguous. The germline V gene encodes CDR1 MNHEY and CDR2 SMNVEV (reference sequence). The CDR3 sequence is 16 residues long. The V gene lost 2 bases and the J gene lost 6 bases, with 18 bases spanning the gap.

V and J are TRBV11-3 and TRBJ2-2; maybe TRBD1 (5 bases). V was cut by 0 bases and J by 7 bases, with 12 bases left in between. Germline CDR1 and CDR2: SGHNT and YENEEA. This CDR3 is built from 15 residues. CDR3: CASSLDRRRGGELFF. The CDR3 DNA sequence: TGTGCCAGCAGCTTAGATCGAAGAAGGGGCGGGGAGCTGTTTTTT.

This chain links TRBV9 with TRBJ2-3, with D possibly called TRBD1 or TRBD2 (6 bases each). The germline gives CDR1 SGDLS, CDR2 YYNGEE. The germline V and J ends were trimmed by 3 bases and 6 bases, with 20 bases remaining between them. This CDR3 comprises 16 residues. CDR3 protein: CASSEIIGGRADTQYF. The CDR3, as DNA: TGTGCCAGCAGCGAAATTATCGGGGGCCGGGCGGATACGCAGTATTTT. Together with reference TRBV9 and TRBJ2-3, the CDR3 gives the full variable domain: DSGVTQTPKHLITATGQRVTLRCSPRSGDLSVYWYQQSLDQGLQFLIQYYNGEERAKGNILERFSAQQFPDLHSELNLSSLELGDSALYFCASSEIIGGRADTQYFGPGTRLTVL.